A single sample gave rise to the 10 T cell receptor beta chains below, sequenced in a study of cytotoxic CD8 clonotypes in ibrutinib-treated CLL. Here immunoSEQ multiplex PCR was the method, and the copy in TCRdb shows in-frame clones only, minus some. Seen here are under 200,000 clones, more than 80% observed once, and the top ten hold under 5.5%. Sample: PBMCs, taken after 24 months of ibrutinib treatment. The receptors originated from a human donor with chronic lymphocytic leukemia.

The chain uses TRBV5-8 and TRBJ2-7; 9 positions match TRBD1. Per germline, CDR1 SGHTS and CDR2 YDEGEE. After removal of 0 bases from V and 9 bases from J, the junction contained 4 bases not matched to a gene. The CDR3 contains 13 residues. The DNA for the CDR3 is TGTGCCAGCAGCTTGGCGGGACAGGGCCGGCAGTACTTC. Its protein is CASSLAGQGRQYF.

The rearrangement joins TRBV19 to TRBJ1-4; a possible D gene is TRBD1 (6 bases). V gave up 3 bases and J gave up 4 bases, with 18 bases separating them. This CDR3 is built from 17 residues. Germline CDR1 reads LNHDA; CDR2 reads SQIVND (reference sequence). The CDR3 DNA follows: TGTGCCAGTAGTATTGGACCACCGGGGGCGGGTAATGAAAAACTGTTTTTT. As protein: CASSIGPPGAGNEKLFF.

CDR3 sequence reads: CASSLGQVGAYEQYF. CDR3 nucleotides: TGTGCCAGCAGCTTAGGCCAGGTGGGGGCCTACGAGCAGTACTTC. The J gene is TRBJ2-7, the V gene TRBV11-1; D assignment may be TRBD1 or TRBD2 (5 bases each). CDR3 length: 15 residues. V was trimmed by 1 base and J by 2 bases, leaving 12 bases between them. Per the germline V gene, CDR1 is SGHAT and CDR2 is FQDESV (reference sequence). The full variable domain, in which reference TRBV11-1 and TRBJ2-7 provide the parts outside the CDR3, is EAEVAQSPRYKITEKSQAVAFWCDPISGHATLYWYRQILGQGPELLVQFQDESVVDDSQLPKDRFSAERLKGVDSTLKIQPAELGDSAMYLCASSLGQVGAYEQYFGPGTRLTVT.

V gene TRBV9 combines with J gene TRBJ2-3, with unresolved D. CDR3 length equals 15 residues. V shed 0 bases and J shed 4 bases, with 12 bases lying between them. Germline CDR1 is SGDLS and CDR2 is YYNGEE. CDR3 residues: CASSVVSVGSDTQYF. The CDR3 nucleotides read TGTGCCAGCAGCGTAGTGTCAGTTGGTTCAGATACGCAGTATTTT.

The chain has TRBV7-9 and TRBJ2-3; D is possibly TRBD1 (6 bases). Germline lookup yields CDR1 SEHNR and CDR2 FQNEAQ (reference sequence). The CDR3 runs to 15 residues. The V end was cut by 4 bases, the J end by 1 base, with 12 bases between. CDR3 bases: TGTGCCAGCAGCTCACAAGGGGGTCGCACAGATACGCAGTATTTT. Translation gives CASSSQGGRTDTQYF. The full variable domain, rest sourced from reference TRBV7-9 and TRBJ2-3, is DTGVSQNPRHKITKRGQNVTFRCDPISEHNRLYWYRQTLGQGPEFLTYFQNEAQLEKSRLLSDRFSAERPKGSFSTLEIQRTEQGDSAMYLCASSSQGGRTDTQYFGPGTRLTVL.

This clone was counted a few times. The chain recombines TRBV10-1 with TRBJ1-6; D unclear. The germline V and J ends were trimmed by 6 bases and 9 bases, with 15 bases remaining between them. This CDR3 is 14 amino acids long. The germline V gene has CDR1 WNHNN and CDR2 SYGVQD (reference sequence). The CDR3 loop is CASSLGSAASPLHF. Here the CDR3 DNA reads TGCGCCAGCAGCCTGGGGTCGGCGGCTTCACCCCTCCACTTT.

V usage is TRBV6-1 and J usage is TRBJ1-1; TRBD1 aligns across 7 bases. CDR3 size: 14 residues. Germline-derived CDR1 and CDR2 are MNHNS and SASEGT. V trimming: 8 bases; J trimming: 6 bases; junction bases outside the gene matches: 12. CDR3 sequence: CASEGGRASSEAFF. CDR3 sequence (DNA): TGTGCCAGCGAAGGGGGCCGAGCTAGTTCTGAAGCTTTCTTT.

This clone came up once. V and J are TRBV5-1 and TRBJ1-1; TRBD1 is a possible D gene (5 bases). V was shortened by 4 bases and J by 9 bases, with 10 bases between the two germline ends. The CDR3 is 11 residues long. Germline loops: CDR1 SGHRS, CDR2 YFSETQ. The CDR3 sequence is CASSTQEKAFF. For the CDR3, the DNA is TGCGCCAGCAGCACACAGGAGAAAGCTTTCTTT.

The chain employs TRBV6-5 and TRBJ1-2; D is possibly TRBD1 (6 bases). The CDR3 extends over 13 amino acids. The germline V gene encodes CDR1 MNHEY and CDR2 SVGAGI. Trimming left V 6 bases short and J 8 bases short, with 16 bases between. The CDR3 DNA follows: TGTGCCAGCAGCCGCGGACAGTTTCTCGGCTACACCTTC. The encoded protein is CASSRGQFLGYTF.

The CDR3 DNA reads as TGTGCCAGCAGCCCCATGTCGGCAGATACGCAGTATTTT. Translation gives CASSPMSADTQYF. The chain joins TRBV11-3 to TRBJ2-3; unclear D gene. Trimming shortened V by 5 bases and J by 4 bases, and 10 bases separated the two germline ends. Germline CDR1 reads SGHNT; CDR2 reads YENEEA. The length of the CDR3 is 13 residues.